A selection of T cell receptor beta chains follows, all from one sample in a study of Graves' ophthalmopathy and Graves' hyperthyroidism. From the multiplex PCR reads, TCRdb called clonotypes with MiXCR, one entry per CDR3 protein. The sample has about 400,000 distinct CDR3 sequences; about 18% are singletons. The sequenced sample was peripheral blood. These receptors were obtained from a young woman with Graves' ophthalmopathy. Each CDR3 is given with its conserved first and last residue. The order of the fields is D gene, V gene, clone size, J gene, CDR3 DNA, CDR3 protein. D genes are given only for firm matches. Clone size, where shown, is once, few, many, or a class for clones that have expanded.

TRBD2	TRBV20-1	many	TRBJ2-5	TGCAGTGCTAGAGATGAAACTAGCGGGAAGCGAGAGACCCAGTACTTC	CSARDETSGKRETQYF
NA	TRBV28	few	TRBJ1-4	TGTGCCAGCGAACGAGATTCCAATCAAAAACTGTTTTTT	CASERDSNQKLFF
NA	TRBV7-2	many	TRBJ1-1	TGTGCCAGCAGCTTAGCGCGCGGGGGCGGGCGGGGTGTTTTGGCTTTCTTT	CASSLARGGGRGVLAFF
NA	TRBV28	many	TRBJ1-1	TGTGCCAGCAGTTATCCCCAGCGGACTGAAGCTTTCTTT	CASSYPQRTEAFF
TRBD1	TRBV5-6	many	TRBJ2-5	TGTGCCAGCAGCTTGGCCGGGACAGGGGTGAGGTGGGAGACCCAGTACTTC	CASSLAGTGVRWETQYF
TRBD2	TRBV7-2	many	TRBJ2-2	TGTGCCAGCAAGGGGACTAAAAACGGGGAGCTGTTTTTT	CASKGTKNGELFF
TRBD1	TRBV7-2	NA	TRBJ2-7	TGTGCCAGCAGCTACCCCGGGACAGTTTTAGGGGAGCAGTACTTC	CASSYPGTVLGEQYF
NA	TRBV6-2/TRBV6-3	many	TRBJ1-5	TGTGCCAGCAGCTCCCGAAGGGGTCCAAATCAGCCCCAGCATTTT	CASSSRRGPNQPQHF
NA	TRBV15	many	TRBJ1-5	TGTGCCACCAGCAGAGATCAATGGGAGGCAGCTCATCAGCCCCAGCATTTT	CATSRDQWEAAHQPQHF
NA	TRBV4-2	many	TRBJ2-7	TGTGCCAGCAGCCAAGAAGGGCCGAGGAACGAGCAGTACTTC	CASSQEGPRNEQYF
NA	TRBV2	many	TRBJ2-7	TGTGCCAGCAGTGGGGGGGACGCCACCTACGAGCAGTACTTC	CASSGGDATYEQYF
NA	TRBV4-2	NA	TRBJ1-1	TGTGCCAGCAGCCAAGAATCGGGGAAGGGGTTGGGCTCGACTTTCTTT	CASSQESGKGLGSTFF
TRBD2	TRBV11-2	many	TRBJ2-2	TGTGCCAGCAGCTTACGGACTAGCGGCTACACCGGGGAGCTGTTTTTT	CASSLRTSGYTGELFF
NA	TRBV30	NA	TRBJ1-1	TGTGCCTGGAGTGTAACTATATTTTCCACTGAAGCTTTCTTT	CAWSVTIFSTEAFF
NA	TRBV12-3/TRBV12-4	NA	TRBJ1-3	TGTGCCAGCAGTTTCTGGGGAGCGGGAAACACCATATATTTT	CASSFWGAGNTIYF
NA	TRBV6-2/TRBV6-3	few	TRBJ1-6	TGTGCCAGCAGTTACTCGAAGATACAGGACATTCGATCACCCCTCCACTTT	CASSYSKIQDIRSPLHF
NA	TRBV27	NA	TRBJ1-1	TGTGCCAGCAGTTTATACCACCCCAGGGGCACTGAAGCTTTCTTT	CASSLYHPRGTEAFF
NA	TRBV9	many	TRBJ2-7	TGTGCCAGCAGCGTAGGGGGGGCCTTTAACGAGCAGTACTTC	CASSVGGAFNEQYF
TRBD1	TRBV7-3	many	TRBJ2-7	TGTGCCAGCAGCTCCACGGGACAGGGATTTTACGAGCAGTACTTC	CASSSTGQGFYEQYF
TRBD1	TRBV20-1	many	TRBJ1-3	TGCAGTGCTAGAGAAGGGGGCCTCCTTGAATATGGAAACACCATATATTTT	CSAREGGLLEYGNTIYF
NA	TRBV7-3	NA	TRBJ2-5	TGTGCCAGCAGCTCCCTCGGGAGGGACAGCCAAGAGACCCAGTACTTC	CASSSLGRDSQETQYF
NA	TRBV28	many	TRBJ2-2	TGTGCCGGCCGGGATTCTACGAACACCGGGGAGCTGTTTTTT	CAGRDSTNTGELFF